This T cell receptor beta chain was captured in a study of technical replicates of blood from a few donors. The table came from immunoSEQ multiplex PCR; TCRdb's copy has only in-frame clones and leaves some out. The sample records about 71,000 clones, around 97% being singletons. The source material was T cells isolated from PBMCs. The TCR was taken from a human donor in good health.

The CDR3 DNA reads as TGCAGCGTTGAAACTACTAGCGGGGCCAAACCAATCACAGATACGCAGTATTTT. It specifies CSVETTSGAKPITDTQYF. The rearrangement joins TRBV29-1 to TRBJ2-3, with 10 bases that match TRBD2. CDR1 SQVTM and CDR2 ANQGSEA come from the germline V gene. J gave up 2 bases and V 2 bases, and 13 bases lay outside the gene matches. This CDR3 contains 18 residues.